This section outlines one T cell receptor (beta chain) sequence together with its context. This clonotype was seen at least ten times. Its specific antigen is unknown. Base qualities are not recorded, but no much larger clone differs from it by a single base. The time point label, as the study defines it: newly diagnosed GD, antithyroid drugs for less than 3 months. RNA was extracted from PBMCs in TRIzol for both TCR sequencing and RNA sequencing. The diagnosis of Graves' disease was made according to American Thyroid Association guidelines. The patients came from an endocrinology department in Xi'an, China. Each patient gave roughly 8.4 milliliters of peripheral blood, collected in an EDTA anticoagulant tube. PBMCs were isolated by Ficoll Paque Plus density gradient separation without further T cell sorting. An Agilent 2100 Bioanalyzer and agarose gel were used to check RNA quality, and a NanoDrop 2000 was used to measure RNA concentration.

The V end gives up 5 bases and the J end 2 bases, leaving 4 bases in the junction not matched to a gene. Taken from the germline V gene (reference sequence), the CDR1 and CDR2 loops are SEHNR and FQNEAQ. Taken from cysteine to phenylalanine, the CDR3 has 15 residues. Of all the DNA, just the CDR3 is kept, 45 bases in frame from base 1. This record comes from a study of regulatory T cells in long-lasting Graves disease (TCRdb year 2021). Regarding the research as a whole: Patients with newly diagnosed Graves' disease had been on antithyroid drugs for under 3 months. Peripheral blood TCR sequencing and RNA sequencing compared persistent Graves' disease patients with newly diagnosed Graves' disease patients. The study took place in China and was registered as a clinical trial. TCR sequencing covered 13 persistent and around 20 newly diagnosed Graves' disease patients, 33 samples in total. Summary of the overall study and its limitations: Because the primary lesion, thyroid tissue, could not be accessed, the study looked at peripheral blood alone. As a limitation, the authors acknowledged that the small sample size may reduce accuracy. Sequencing and analysis were restricted to the TCR beta chain. Patients with persistent disease shared more public clonotypes (around 2,700) than newly diagnosed patients did (966). Preferential use of TRBV28, TRBJ1-2 and TRBJ2-5 was observed in persistent disease, whereas TRBV20-1 and TRBJ2-1 were favored in newly diagnosed disease. Compared with newly diagnosed patients, patients with persistent Graves' disease had lower TCR Shannon entropy and fewer highly expanded clones, which suggests clonal expansion.

The method was multiplex PCR. TCRdb shows the sequencer as Illumina HiSeq 4000. To build TCR beta libraries, CDR3 regions were amplified by Arm-PCR using iRepertoire HTBI primers. Before sequencing, the PCR products went through gel purification. Processing in the source paper ran as follows. Gene usage analysis of CDR3 amino acid clonotypes relied on the 60 or so TRBV and more than twelve TRBJ segments identified across samples. COPE and FqMerger were used to merge the filtered high-quality paired reads into contigs. BLAST was used to align contigs to IMGT TRBV, TRBD and TRBJ reference genes, with CDR3 defined following IMGT. Any clonotype with a frequency above 0.1% was classified as a highly expanded clone. Shannon entropy served as the measure of repertoire diversity, while the Gini coefficient captured V-J evenness. Clonotypes shared by more than one individual were considered public. The raw public reads went through TCRdb reprocessing: fastp at Q25, MiXCR clone calling, in-frame beta chains kept. Rows are combined by CDR3 protein, so each entry shows the most common genes and DNA. TCRdb, not the authors, supplied the V and J calls. The sample table contains 500,000 or so distinct CDR3 sequences; only one count was recorded for about 14% of them. More than 15% of the sample belongs to the ten largest clones.

The data were also submitted as part of a second study, on T cells in Graves' hyperthyroidism and ophthalmopathy. That second publication adds: A patient counted as having stable Graves' hyperthyroidism if no progression to ophthalmopathy occurred over 18 months of follow-up. Hyperthyroidism patients were newly diagnosed, had a disease duration of under 2 months, and were aged 18 to 65 years. The study excluded patients with uncontrolled infections, other autoimmune diseases, pregnancy or lactation. Diagnoses relied on clinical symptoms, serum thyroxine and TRAb, thyroid ultrasound and orbital computed tomography. The first round of RT-PCR for the TCR CDR3 was performed with the HTBI primer set and the Qiagen OneStep RT-PCR kit. Most expanded thyroid clonotypes (frequency above 0.001) were also found in blood, which suggests that blood repertoires may mirror thyroid immune responses. In cross-validation, a model built on a 13 V-J signature told ophthalmopathy apart from stable hyperthyroidism with approximately 90% sensitivity and around 83% specificity, and in testing the same model reached 80%/75%. During validation, the model predicted progression to ophthalmopathy a median of roughly 7.1 months ahead of onset, with roughly 65% sensitivity and 72.22% specificity. A discovery cohort of approximately 97 patients, 43 with Graves' ophthalmopathy and approximately 60 with stable Graves' hyperthyroidism, was used to find distinguishing TCR V-J signatures. Whether ophthalmopathy could be predicted prospectively was tested in an independent validation cohort made up of approximately 19 hyperthyroidism patients plus 17 patients who later progressed to ophthalmopathy. The roughly 100 discovery patients were divided at random into training and test sets in a 7:3 ratio. In about six Graves' hyperthyroidism patients, the study also compared T-cell repertoires from thyroid tissue with T-cell repertoires from blood. After sampling, hyperthyroidism patients received methimazole starting at 30 mg daily, and ophthalmopathy patients received high-dose intravenous methylprednisolone. Libraries were constructed in a second round of multiplex PCR, after which size selection and purification were carried out. Sequencing of the libraries was done on an Illumina HiSeq2000 using paired-end 100 bp reads. Raw data were processed with SOAPnuke, discarding reads with adapters, uncalled bases, mean Phred below 15, or no exact constant-primer or identifier match. High-quality paired reads were merged using COPE v1.2.5, and each unique nucleotide sequence was defined as a clonotype. MiTCR v1.1 was used to align clonotypes to the IMGT TRBV, TRBD and TRBJ reference segments. Only V-J combinations with frequency above 0.0001, covering approximately 99% of repertoires, were analysed. The TCS score was defined as the ratio of F50 (clonal expansion) to E x V (chaos), calculated using BLOSUM62-based TCRdist between CDR3 peptides within each V-J. Welch's t-statistics and random forest reduced approximately 520 V-J features to 10 to 15, which were used in a naive Bayes classifier (R e1071). Sample size was not statistically predetermined, and blinding of investigators to group allocation was not performed. TCR Vbeta CDR3 sequencing of 140 or so peripheral blood samples (43 ophthalmopathy, approximately 80 hyperthyroidism and around 17 progressor patients) is reported in the paper.

Recombination connected TRBV7-9 to TRBJ2-7, and TRBD2 matches 12 of the central bases. The sample was peripheral blood mononuclear cells (PBMCs), taken at new diagnosis, from a patient treated with antithyroid drugs. The TCR originated in a woman in her fifties or sixties with Graves disease. Donor details come from another sample of the same person, matched by shared clones. The DNA sequence follows: TGTGCCAGCAGCCGTCCTAGCGGGAGGGCCTACGAGCAGTACTTC. Its amino acids are CASSRPSGRAYEQYF.